This entry lists 30 T cell receptor beta chains sequenced from one sample in a study of blood T cell repertoires in COVID-19. Method: immunoSEQ multiplex PCR; TCRdb's copy keeps in-frame clones and lacks some. The sample lists 200,000 to 250,000 clones, roughly 80% seen once, with about 7.8% in the top ten. Sequencing was carried out using peripheral blood. These receptors came from a woman aged 80 or over with COVID-19, enrolled during active disease.

The chain has TRBV5-1 and TRBJ1-2; 10 bases are a match to TRBD1. Looked up from germline, CDR1 is SGHRS and CDR2 is YFSETQ. V was clipped by 4 bases and J by 6 bases; unmatched bases: 12. The CDR3 loop spans 16 amino acids. The CDR3 region is CASSATGQGGRNGYTF. The CDR3 DNA reads TGCGCCAGCAGCGCAACAGGACAGGGGGGAAGGAATGGCTACACCTTC. Variable domain in full (rest from reference TRBV5-1 and TRBJ1-2): KAGVTQTPRYLIKTRGQQVTLSCSPISGHRSVSWYQQTPGQGLQFLFEYFSETQRNKGNFPGRFSGRQFSNSRSEMNVSTLELGDSALYLCASSATGQGGRNGYTFGSGTRLTVV.

The rearrangement links TRBV28 to TRBJ1-2, with D possibly TRBD1 on 5 matching bases. The V end was cut by 6 bases, the J end by 0 bases, with 17 bases between. Looked up from germline, CDR1 is MDHEN and CDR2 is SYDVKM. This CDR3 contains 16 residues. The CDR3 nucleotides read TGTGCCAGCAGCCAGGGCCCCGGGCTAACTAACTATGGCTACACCTTC. Protein sequence: CASSQGPGLTNYGYTF.

The chain is built from TRBV18 and TRBJ1-1; 8 positions match TRBD1. The CDR3 has 17 amino acids. Germline CDR1 reads KGHSH; CDR2 reads LQKENI. V was clipped by 2 bases and J by 2 bases; unmatched bases: 10. CDR3 sequence: CASSPGPTGGINTEAFF. The CDR3 bases are TGTGCCAGCTCACCAGGCCCAACAGGGGGGATCAACACTGAAGCTTTCTTT.

The chain links TRBV2 to TRBJ1-2; TRBD1 matches 8 bases. The CDR3 consists of 13 residues. Looked up from germline, CDR1 is SNHLY and CDR2 is FYNNEI. J gave up 4 bases and V 6 bases, and 4 bases lay outside the gene matches. The CDR3 spells CASRGQALYGYTF. The CDR3 DNA reads TGTGCCAGCAGGGGACAGGCGCTCTATGGCTACACCTTC.

The V and J genes are TRBV20-1 and TRBJ1-2; 7 positions match TRBD1. Germline loops: CDR1 DFQATT, CDR2 SNEGSKA (reference sequence). This CDR3 has 11 amino acids. CDR3 in amino acids: CSYGGGDGYTF. CDR3 DNA sequence: TGCAGCTATGGAGGGGGCGATGGCTACACCTTC.

This chain uses TRBV4-2 with TRBJ1-5; D is uncertain. The germline CDR1 and CDR2 sequences are LGHNA and YNFKEQ. V dropped 0 bases and J dropped 7 bases, with 10 bases sitting between them. This CDR3 contains 14 residues. The CDR3 sequence: CASSQDKAGQPQHF. CDR3 nucleotide sequence: TGTGCCAGCAGCCAAGATAAGGCGGGGCAGCCCCAGCATTTT.

This clone was observed a few times. The chain joins TRBV9 to TRBJ1-6; D call uncertain. The V end lost 0 bases, the J end lost 14 bases, and 9 bases lay between the germline ends. This CDR3 has 12 amino acids. Germline CDR1 reads SGDLS; CDR2 reads YYNGEE. The DNA of the CDR3 is TGTGCCAGCAGCGTAGATGAGGTGACCCTCCACTTT. Translation gives CASSVDEVTLHF.

The DNA of the CDR3 is TGTGCCAGCAGTAGTCCGACAGGGCCCACTGAAGCTTTCTTT. Protein product: CASSSPTGPTEAFF. The V and J genes are TRBV6-5 and TRBJ1-1, with 7 bases that match TRBD1. The CDR3 spans 14 residues. The V segment lost 5 bases and the J segment 4 bases; nucleotides outside the gene matches: 7. Germline CDR1 reads MNHEY; CDR2 reads SVGAGI.

The chain couples TRBV7-9 to TRBJ1-1; D uncertain. In germline, CDR1 is SEHNR, CDR2 FQNEAQ (reference sequence). The CDR3 runs 13 residues. V was cut by 5 bases and J by 0 bases, with 7 bases left in between. CDR3 DNA sequence: TGTGCCAGCAGCGCCTATCTGAACACTGAAGCTTTCTTT. It yields the protein CASSAYLNTEAFF.

V is TRBV28 and J is TRBJ2-7; 9 bases align to TRBD2. Germline values: CDR1 MDHEN, CDR2 SYDVKM. This CDR3 comprises 15 residues. V lost 3 bases, J lost 4 bases, and 7 bases stayed unmatched. DNA for the CDR3: TGTGCCAGCAGTTTGACGGCTAGCGGGACGTACGAGCAGTACTTC. It specifies CASSLTASGTYEQYF.

The rearrangement links TRBV5-1 to TRBJ1-1; TRBD1 might be the D (5 bases). Trimming removed 4 bases at V and 0 bases at J, with 16 bases between. CDR1 is SGHRS and CDR2 is YFSETQ in the germline V gene. The CDR3 runs 16 residues. The CDR3 spells CASSPGPGGMNTEAFF. CDR3 DNA sequence: TGCGCCAGCAGCCCGGGGCCGGGGGGAATGAACACTGAAGCTTTCTTT.

This sequence joins TRBV9 and TRBJ2-2; 7 bases are a match to TRBD1. CDR1 and CDR2 from the germline V gene are SGDLS and YYNGEE. There are 16 residues in the CDR3. J lost 2 bases, V lost 1 base, and 5 bases had no gene match. The CDR3 DNA reads TGTGCCAGCAGCGTACCGGGACAGAGAAACACCGGGGAGCTGTTTTTT. Residues: CASSVPGQRNTGELFF. The entire variable domain, with the rest obtained from reference TRBV9 and TRBJ2-2, is as follows: DSGVTQTPKHLITATGQRVTLRCSPRSGDLSVYWYQQSLDQGLQFLIQYYNGEERAKGNILERFSAQQFPDLHSELNLSSLELGDSALYFCASSVPGQRNTGELFFGEGSRLTVL.

V and J are TRBV5-5 and TRBJ1-2; unclear D gene. This CDR3 contains 15 residues. Deletions cut 0 bases from V and 0 bases from J, with 9 bases between. Germline CDR1 reads SGHKS; CDR2 reads YYEKEE (reference sequence). CDR3 coding DNA: TGTGCCAGCAGCTTGGCCGGTAGTTCTAACTATGGCTACACCTTC. Translating it yields CASSLAGSSNYGYTF.

V is TRBV5-4 and J is TRBJ2-3, with D tentatively TRBD1 (6 bases). V was pared by 4 bases and J by 2 bases, with 11 bases between. The CDR3 contains 14 residues. Germline CDR1 is SGHNT and CDR2 is YYREEE (reference sequence). CDR3 region: CASSHRDNTDTQYF. In DNA form, the CDR3 reads TGTGCCAGCAGCCACCGGGACAACACAGATACGCAGTATTTT.

This clone has only a few counts. The chain recombines TRBV29-1 with TRBJ2-3; TRBD2 is a possible D gene (5 bases). Germline V gives CDR1 SQVTM, CDR2 ANQGSEA. V was shortened by 0 bases and J by 6 bases, with 10 bases between the two germline ends. This CDR3 contains 13 residues. The chain's CDR3 is CSVEDRGRDTQYF. CDR3 coding DNA: TGCAGCGTTGAAGATCGGGGTCGGGATACGCAGTATTTT.

The chain has TRBV5-4 and TRBJ2-2, with TRBD1 identical over 9 bases. Germline trimming cut 1 base from V and 1 base from J; bases unmatched to any gene: 2. The CDR3 runs 16 residues. CDR1 and CDR2 (germline): SGHNT, YYREEE (reference sequence). CDR3 sequence reads: CASSLPTGGNTGELFF. The CDR3 DNA is TGTGCCAGCAGCTTGCCGACAGGGGGGAACACCGGGGAGCTGTTTTTT.

The chain uses TRBV19 and TRBJ1-1, with 9 bases fitting TRBD1. V trimming: 7 bases; J trimming: 6 bases; junction bases outside the gene matches: 9. This CDR3 is built from 14 residues. The germline gives CDR1 LNHDA, CDR2 SQIVND (reference sequence). CDR3 DNA: TGTGCCAGTAATCAGGGGGGACAGGGAGCTGAAGCTTTCTTT. Its translation: CASNQGGQGAEAFF.

CDR3 DNA: TGTGCCAGCAGTTCCCCAGGGAGGGACTATGGCTACACCTTC. Encoded protein: CASSSPGRDYGYTF. The J gene is TRBJ1-2, the V gene TRBV28, with D maybe TRBD1 (5 bases). There are 14 residues in the CDR3. Germline lookup yields CDR1 MDHEN and CDR2 SYDVKM. V was trimmed by 4 bases and J by 3 bases, leaving 12 bases between them.

This chain connects TRBV21-1 to TRBJ2-6; TRBD1 reflects the table's D call only, with no check against the DNA. TRBV21-1 is listed as a pseudogene. This CDR3 region has 17 residues. The CDR3, as DNA: TGTGCCAGACCTTTGGGACAGGGGGCACCTGGGGCCAACGTCCTGACTTTC. Translating it yields CARPLGQGAPGANVLTF.

The chain combines TRBV5-1 with TRBJ1-3; 8 nucleotides agree with TRBD1. The CDR3 contains 17 residues. J lost 2 bases, V lost 3 bases, and 10 bases had no gene match. Germline-derived CDR1 and CDR2 are SGHRS and YFSETQ. CDR3 sequence (DNA): TGCGCCAGCAGCTCCACAGGGGGGCCCTTTACTGGAAACACCATATATTTT. It is translated as CASSSTGGPFTGNTIYF.

The J gene is TRBJ1-4, the V gene TRBV5-1; D is unclear. The germline V and J ends were trimmed by 1 base and 2 bases, with 12 bases remaining between them. Germline V gene lookup returns CDR1 SGHRS and CDR2 YFSETQ. The CDR3 extends over 16 amino acids. In DNA, the CDR3 is TGCGCCAGCAGCTTGAGCCGGGGAGAGACTAATGAAAAACTGTTTTTT. Amino acid sequence: CASSLSRGETNEKLFF.

This clone was found a few times. V gene TRBV5-1 combines with J gene TRBJ2-1; 13 bases map to TRBD2. The CDR3 runs to 14 residues. V trimming: 1 base; J trimming: 8 bases; junction bases outside the gene matches: 0. CDR1 and CDR2 from the germline V gene are SGHRS and YFSETQ. CDR3 region: CASSLTSGGDEQFF. The CDR3 bases are TGCGCCAGCAGCTTGACTAGCGGGGGGGATGAGCAGTTCTTC.

This clone was picked up many times. One end of the junction is discordant with germline, which a read error may explain. The genes are TRBV2 and TRBJ2-1; TRBD1 matches at 10 bases. Germline assignment: CDR1 SNHLY and CDR2 FYNNEI. This CDR3 comprises 15 residues. CDR3 sequence (DNA): TGTGCCAGCAGTGTGGAGGGACAGGGGTTTACTTACCCCCTCTTC. It is translated as CASSVEGQGFTYPLF.

The chain uses TRBV2 and TRBJ2-7; D may be TRBD1 (6 bases). In germline, CDR1 is SNHLY, CDR2 FYNNEI. This CDR3 is 13 amino acids long. The V end lost 8 bases, the J end lost 2 bases, and 13 bases lay between the germline ends. The CDR3 coding sequence is TGTGCCAGCTGGGCATCAGGGGCCTACGAGCAGTACTTC. Its protein is CASWASGAYEQYF.

The V gene is TRBV5-1, the J gene TRBJ2-3; weak D call: TRBD2 (6 bases). The CDR3 loop spans 16 amino acids. Germline lookup yields CDR1 SGHRS and CDR2 YFSETQ. V was pared by 2 bases and J by 2 bases, with 15 bases between. The CDR3, as DNA: TGCGCCAGCAGCTTAAGACCGGGACTTAACACAGATACGCAGTATTTT. Protein sequence: CASSLRPGLNTDTQYF.

The chain carries TRBV20-1 and TRBJ1-2; 10 bases align to TRBD1. This CDR3 comprises 11 residues. Germline CDR1 is DFQATT and CDR2 is SNEGSKA (reference sequence). CDR3 residues: CSGQGVGGYTF. CDR3 bases: TGCTCCGGACAGGGGGTCGGCGGCTACACCTTC.

This clone is a singleton in its sample. This rearrangement joins TRBV2 to TRBJ2-3; D is perhaps TRBD1 (6 bases). This CDR3 spans 13 amino acids. The germline V and J ends were trimmed by 7 bases and 6 bases, with 14 bases remaining between them. Germline loops: CDR1 SNHLY, CDR2 FYNNEI. DNA of the CDR3: TGTGCCAGCAACAGGGAGTTGACGGATACGCAGTATTTT. It codes for CASNRELTDTQYF.

The chain links TRBV18 to TRBJ1-6; weak D call: TRBD1 (6 bases). Per the germline V gene, CDR1 is KGHSH and CDR2 is LQKENI. This CDR3 is built from 17 residues. Trimming shortened V by 3 bases and J by 0 bases, and 12 bases separated the two germline ends. CDR3 residues: CASSPGQLDSYNSPLHF. The CDR3 nucleotides are TGTGCCAGCTCACCGGGACAACTCGACTCCTATAATTCACCCCTCCACTTT. Combining the CDR3 with reference TRBV18 and TRBJ1-6 gives the whole variable domain NAGVMQNPRHLVRRRGQEARLRCSPMKGHSHVYWYRQLPEEGLKFMVYLQKENIIDESGMPKERFSAEFPKEGPSILRIQQVVRGDSAAYFCASSPGQLDSYNSPLHFGNGTRLTVT.

The rearrangement links TRBV4-2 to TRBJ2-5; the D gene is possibly TRBD2 (6 bases). The germline CDR1 and CDR2 sequences are LGHNA and YNFKEQ. Trimming stripped 0 bases from V and 4 bases from J, with 21 bases between. This CDR3 has 18 amino acids. The CDR3 spells CASSQESSGGTWAETQYF. The CDR3 nucleotides are TGTGCCAGCAGCCAAGAATCCAGCGGAGGGACGTGGGCAGAGACCCAGTACTTC.

This chain links TRBV2 with TRBJ2-2; 7 nucleotides agree with TRBD1. Germline CDR1 is SNHLY and CDR2 is FYNNEI. The CDR3 has 14 amino acids. The V and J ends lost 7 bases and 1 base, in that order; junction bases with no gene match: 3. CDR3 sequence: CASNRGGNTGELFF. In DNA, the CDR3 is TGTGCCAGCAACAGGGGCGGGAACACCGGGGAGCTGTTTTTT. The full variable domain, completed using reference TRBV2 and TRBJ2-2, is EPEVTQTPSHQVTQMGQEVILRCVPISNHLYFYWYRQILGQKVEFLVSFYNNEISEKSEIFDDQFSVERPDGSNFTLKIRSTKLEDSAMYFCASNRGGNTGELFFGEGSRLTVL.